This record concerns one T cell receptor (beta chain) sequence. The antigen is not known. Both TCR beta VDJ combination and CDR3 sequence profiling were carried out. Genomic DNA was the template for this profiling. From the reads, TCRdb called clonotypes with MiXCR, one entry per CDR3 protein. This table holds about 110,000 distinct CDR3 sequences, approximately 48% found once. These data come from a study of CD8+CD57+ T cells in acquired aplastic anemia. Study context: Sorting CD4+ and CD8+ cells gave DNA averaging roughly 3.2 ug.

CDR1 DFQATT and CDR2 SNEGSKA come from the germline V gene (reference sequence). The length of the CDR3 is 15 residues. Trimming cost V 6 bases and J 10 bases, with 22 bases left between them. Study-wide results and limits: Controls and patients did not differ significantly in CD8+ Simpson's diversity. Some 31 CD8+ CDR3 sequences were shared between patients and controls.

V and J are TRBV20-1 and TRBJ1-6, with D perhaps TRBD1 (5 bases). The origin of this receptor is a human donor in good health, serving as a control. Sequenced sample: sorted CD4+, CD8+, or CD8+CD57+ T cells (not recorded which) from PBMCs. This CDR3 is CSALDGVLGGSPLHF. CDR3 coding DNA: TGCAGTGCCCTAGACGGGGTCTTGGGGGGATCACCCCTCCACTTT.